These 10 T cell receptor beta chains were all obtained from the same sample, sequenced in a study of T cell responses to AZD1222 COVID-19 vaccine (dated by TCRdb to about 2021). Library preparation employed the immunoSEQ multiplex PCR assay. Not all clones reach the TCRdb copy of this immuneACCESS table, which keeps in-frame sequences only. Checked studies attribute under half of the gap to unresolved V genes and leave the rest unexplained. Counted in this sample were about 130,000 clones; 85% to 95% of them appeared once. The ten largest clones take up approximately 5% of the sample. The sample's time point, from its label and the paper: baseline before first vaccination. The sequencing used peripheral blood, collected on day 0 of AZD1222 vaccination. These receptors were taken from an adult in good health.

The chain combines TRBV7-9 with TRBJ2-7; 7 nucleotides line up with TRBD1. The V and J ends lost 2 bases and 3 bases, in that order; junction bases with no gene match: 10. The V gene's germline CDR1 is SEHNR and CDR2 FQNEAQ (reference sequence). This CDR3 spans 16 amino acids. The CDR3 region has the DNA TGTGCCAGCAGCTTATACCCCCGGGACAGCTACTACGAGCAGTACTTC. Amino acid sequence: CASSLYPRDSYYEQYF.

J is TRBJ1-5 and V is TRBV7-8; tentatively, D is TRBD1 (6 bases). The V gene lost 5 bases and the J gene lost 4 bases, with 12 bases spanning the gap. Looked up from germline, CDR1 is SGHVS and CDR2 is FQNEAQ. The CDR3 runs to 14 residues. The CDR3 nucleotides are TGTGCCAGCAGCCTAACAGGGCTGAATCAGCCCCAGCATTTT. It codes for CASSLTGLNQPQHF.

The chain combines TRBV10-3 with TRBJ1-2; D remains ambiguous. Germline values: CDR1 ENHRY, CDR2 SYGVKD. CDR3 length: 14 amino acids. Trimming took 6 bases from V and 2 from J, leaving 13 bases between them. The CDR3 DNA reads as TGTGCCATCAGGTCTGAGATCCAAAACTATGGCTACACCTTC. Its translation is CAIRSEIQNYGYTF.

The V and J genes are TRBV5-4 and TRBJ2-2; TRBD2 matches 8 bases. Trimming at V came to 0 bases and at J to 2 bases, leaving 6 bases not matched to a gene. The germline gives CDR1 SGHNT, CDR2 YYREEE (reference sequence). CDR3 length equals 17 residues. In DNA form, the CDR3 reads TGTGCCAGCAGCTTGGCGGGAGGGACCGAAAACACCGGGGAGCTGTTTTTT. Amino acid sequence: CASSLAGGTENTGELFF.

A single count supports this clone. The chain recombines TRBV3-1 (or the pseudogene TRBV3-2) with TRBJ1-2; 7 bases align to TRBD1. After removal of 3 bases from V and 2 bases from J, the junction contained 6 bases not matched to a gene. Germline V gene data show CDR1 as LGHDT and CDR2 as YNNKEL (reference sequence). This CDR3 comprises 15 residues. DNA of the CDR3: TGTGCCAGCAGCCACGCCCCAGGGGGGAACTATGGCTACACCTTC. Its translation is CASSHAPGGNYGYTF.

Only one count was recorded for this clone. The chain combines TRBV27 with TRBJ2-5, with 7 bases that match TRBD1. Germline trimming cut 6 bases from V and 3 bases from J; bases unmatched to any gene: 7. This CDR3 contains 14 residues. Germline CDR1 MNHEY, CDR2 SMNVEV (reference sequence). CDR3 nucleotides: TGTGCCAGCAGCCCCTGGACAGGAGAAGAGACCCAGTACTTC. As protein: CASSPWTGEETQYF.

This clone is a singleton in its sample. The rearrangement links TRBV6-4 to TRBJ2-6; D unclear. Per the germline V gene, CDR1 is MRHNA and CDR2 is SNTAGT. Trimming stripped 4 bases from V and 0 bases from J, with 4 bases between. The CDR3 consists of 14 residues. The CDR3 spells CASSAGSGANVLTF. As DNA, the CDR3 is TGTGCCAGCAGTGCCGGCTCTGGGGCCAACGTCCTGACTTTC.

V and J are TRBV25-1 and TRBJ1-2; a possible D gene is TRBD1 (6 bases). CDR3 length: 15 residues. Germline loops: CDR1 MGHDK, CDR2 SYGVNS. With 7 bases removed from V and 1 base from J, the gap between germline ends came to 16 bases. CDR3 protein: CASTLSGALNYGYTF. Written as DNA, the CDR3 is TGTGCCAGCACCCTTTCGGGGGCCCTTAACTATGGCTACACCTTC.

V and J are TRBV7-8 and TRBJ2-5, with unresolved D. The CDR3 has 11 residues. V was clipped by 4 bases and J by 6 bases, with 6 bases between them. CDR1 and CDR2 from the germline V gene are SGHVS and FQNEAQ. CDR3 nucleotide sequence: TGTGCCAGCAGCTCCGGAAAGACCCAGTACTTC. Translated, it gives CASSSGKTQYF.

This chain links TRBV19 with TRBJ1-1; no firm D call. V was pared by 7 bases and J by 1 base, with 16 bases between. Germline V gene data show CDR1 as LNHDA and CDR2 as SQIVND (reference sequence). The CDR3 spans 15 residues. In nucleotides, the CDR3 is TGTGCCAGTAAACCCGAACTTACGGAGAACACTGAAGCTTTCTTT. Encoded protein: CASKPELTENTEAFF.